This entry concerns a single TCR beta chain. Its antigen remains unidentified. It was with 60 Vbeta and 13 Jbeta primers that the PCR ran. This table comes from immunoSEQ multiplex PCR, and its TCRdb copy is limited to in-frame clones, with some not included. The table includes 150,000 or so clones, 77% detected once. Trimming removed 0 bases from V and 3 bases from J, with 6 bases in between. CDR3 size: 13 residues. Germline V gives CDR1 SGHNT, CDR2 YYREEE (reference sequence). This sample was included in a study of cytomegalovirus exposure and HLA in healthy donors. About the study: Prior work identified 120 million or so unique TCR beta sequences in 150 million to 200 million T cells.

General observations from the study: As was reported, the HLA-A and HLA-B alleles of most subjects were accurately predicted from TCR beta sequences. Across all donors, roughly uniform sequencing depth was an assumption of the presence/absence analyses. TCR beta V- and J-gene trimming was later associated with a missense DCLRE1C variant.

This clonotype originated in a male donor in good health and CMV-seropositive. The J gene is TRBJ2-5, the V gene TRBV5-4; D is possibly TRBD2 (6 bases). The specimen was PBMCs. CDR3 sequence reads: CASSLGGEETQYF. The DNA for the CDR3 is TGTGCCAGCAGCTTGGGGGGGGAAGAGACCCAGTACTTC.